A selection of T cell receptor beta chains follows, all from one sample in a study of shared clonotypes between healthy human individuals. Measured with immunoSEQ multiplex PCR; TCRdb has only the in-frame clones, and not every one. The table has over 2 million clones, around 92% seen once; the top ten hold 0.37%. Input material: naive CD4+ T cells from PBMCs. The source of these receptors is a young man in good health. Some clones in this sample may be carry-over from other donors' samples. CDR3s include the opening cysteine and the closing phenylalanine or tryptophan. D genes are given only for firm matches. Size is stated for part of the rows, as once, few or many counts, or as a class when the clone is expanded.

V gene: TRBV5-1; J gene: TRBJ2-7; clone size: .; D gene: TRBD2; CDR3 protein: CASSAGLAGGSFDEQYF; CDR3 DNA: TGCGCCAGCAGCGCTGGACTAGCGGGAGGGTCTTTCGACGAGCAGTACTTC
V gene: TRBV6-1; J gene: TRBJ2-7; clone size: .; D gene: .; CDR3 protein: CASSEGGPWSHEQYF; CDR3 DNA: TGTGCCAGCAGTGAAGGGGGGCCCTGGAGCCACGAGCAGTACTTC
V gene: TRBV5-5; J gene: TRBJ1-5; clone size: .; D gene: .; CDR3 protein: CASSFWAEDQPQHF; CDR3 DNA: TGTGCCAGCAGCTTTTGGGCGGAGGATCAGCCCCAGCATTTT
V gene: TRBV7-3; J gene: TRBJ2-5; clone size: .; D gene: .; CDR3 protein: CASSLINQETQYF; CDR3 DNA: TGTGCCAGCAGCTTAATCAACCAAGAGACCCAGTACTTC
V gene: TRBV7-3; J gene: TRBJ2-1; clone size: .; D gene: .; CDR3 protein: CASSPSSAVSSYNEQFF; CDR3 DNA: TGTGCCAGCAGCCCAAGCTCAGCGGTAAGCTCCTACAATGAGCAGTTCTTC
V gene: TRBV4-2; J gene: TRBJ1-2; clone size: .; D gene: .; CDR3 protein: CASSPGQGADYGYTF; CDR3 DNA: TGTGCCAGCAGCCCGGGACAAGGGGCCGACTATGGCTACACCTTC
V gene: TRBV5-6; J gene: TRBJ2-2; clone size: .; D gene: TRBD2; CDR3 protein: CASSPGRGRDTGELFF; CDR3 DNA: TGTGCCAGCAGCCCCGGGAGGGGGAGGGACACCGGGGAGCTGTTTTTT
V gene: TRBV9; J gene: TRBJ1-2; clone size: once; D gene: .; CDR3 protein: CASSGGGRARKYGYTF; CDR3 DNA: TGTGCCAGCAGCGGCGGAGGAAGGGCGCGGAAGTATGGCTACACCTTC
V gene: TRBV2; J gene: TRBJ1-5; clone size: few; D gene: TRBD1; CDR3 protein: CASRGTGGGGQPQHF; CDR3 DNA: TGTGCCAGCAGAGGGACAGGGGGCGGAGGGCAGCCCCAGCATTTT
V gene: TRBV29-1; J gene: TRBJ2-7; clone size: .; D gene: TRBD2; CDR3 protein: CSVTSGATYEQYF; CDR3 DNA: TGCAGCGTCACTAGCGGTGCGACCTACGAGCAGTACTTC
V gene: TRBV28; J gene: TRBJ1-1; clone size: .; D gene: .; CDR3 protein: CASSLWPLSEAFF; CDR3 DNA: TGTGCCAGCAGTTTATGGCCCTTGTCTGAAGCTTTCTTT
V gene: TRBV7-2; J gene: TRBJ2-5; clone size: .; D gene: .; CDR3 protein: CASSLVGRTQETQYF; CDR3 DNA: TGTGCCAGCAGCTTAGTGGGGCGGACCCAAGAGACCCAGTACTTC